Reported below is one T cell receptor beta chain. The data were taken from a study of T cell changes during pregnancy in multiple sclerosis. This CDR3 comprises 12 residues. Germline loops: CDR1 MDHEN, CDR2 SYDVKM. Trimming took off 5 bases at V and 9 bases at J, with 11 bases between the two ends. Method: immunoSEQ multiplex PCR; TCRdb's copy keeps in-frame clones and lacks some. The sample comprises tens of thousands of clones, approximately 90% of which are singletons, and under 2% rests with the top ten. The chain uses TRBV28 and TRBJ2-1; the D gene is possibly TRBD1 (5 bases). The receptor was derived from a female donor in good health, enrolled as a control in a pregnancy study. The sequencing used peripheral blood, collected in the first trimester of pregnancy. The CDR3 DNA reads TGTGCCAGCAGTCCAGGACAAGGTGAGCAGTTCTTC. Translating it yields CASSPGQGEQFF. The whole variable domain, remainder taken from reference TRBV28 and TRBJ2-1, is DVKVTQSSRYLVKRTGEKVFLECVQDMDHENMFWYRQDPGLGLRLIYFSYDVKMKEKGDIPEGYSVSREKKERFSLILESASTNQTSMYLCASSPGQGEQFFGPGTRLTVL.